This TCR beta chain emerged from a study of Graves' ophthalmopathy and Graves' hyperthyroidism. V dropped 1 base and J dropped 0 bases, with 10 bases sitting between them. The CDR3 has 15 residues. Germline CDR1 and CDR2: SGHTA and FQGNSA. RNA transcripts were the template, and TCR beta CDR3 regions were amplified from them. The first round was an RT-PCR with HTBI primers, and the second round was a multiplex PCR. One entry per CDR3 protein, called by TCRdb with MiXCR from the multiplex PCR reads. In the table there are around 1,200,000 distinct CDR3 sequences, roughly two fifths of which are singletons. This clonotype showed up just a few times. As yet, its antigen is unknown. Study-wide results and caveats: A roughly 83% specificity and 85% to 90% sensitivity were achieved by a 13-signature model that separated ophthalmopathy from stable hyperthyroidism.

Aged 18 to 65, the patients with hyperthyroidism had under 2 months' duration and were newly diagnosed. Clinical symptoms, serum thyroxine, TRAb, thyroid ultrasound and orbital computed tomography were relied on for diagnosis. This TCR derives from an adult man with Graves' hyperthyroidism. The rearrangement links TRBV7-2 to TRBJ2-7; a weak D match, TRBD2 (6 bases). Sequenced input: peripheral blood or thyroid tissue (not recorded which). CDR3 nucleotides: TGTGCCAGCAGCTTAGGTGGGGGGACCTCCTACGAGCAGTACTTC. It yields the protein CASSLGGGTSYEQYF.